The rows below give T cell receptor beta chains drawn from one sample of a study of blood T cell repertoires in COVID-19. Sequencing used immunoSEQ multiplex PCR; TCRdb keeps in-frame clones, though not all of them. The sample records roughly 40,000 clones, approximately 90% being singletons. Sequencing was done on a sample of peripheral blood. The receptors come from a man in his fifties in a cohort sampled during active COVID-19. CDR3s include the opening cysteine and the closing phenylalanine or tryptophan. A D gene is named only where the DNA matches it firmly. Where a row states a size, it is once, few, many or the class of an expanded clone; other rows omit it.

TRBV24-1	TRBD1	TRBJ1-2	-	CATSDSDRGRGYTF	TGTGCCACCAGTGATAGCGACAGGGGAAGGGGCTACACCTTC
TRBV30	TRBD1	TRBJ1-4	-	CAWSGAQGRKKLFF	TGTGCCTGGAGTGGCGCACAGGGGAGGAAAAAACTGTTTTTT
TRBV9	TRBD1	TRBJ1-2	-	CASSNTGAFYGYTF	TGTGCCAGCAGTAATACAGGGGCATTCTATGGCTACACCTTC
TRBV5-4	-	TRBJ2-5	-	CASSTTGTQETQYF	TGTGCCAGCAGCACCACAGGGACCCAAGAGACCCAGTACTTC
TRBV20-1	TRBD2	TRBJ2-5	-	CSMTGGETQYF	TGCAGCATGACCGGGGGGGAGACCCAGTACTTC
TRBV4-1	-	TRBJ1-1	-	CASSQGRMNTEAFF	TGCGCCAGCAGCCAAGGGCGGATGAACACTGAAGCTTTCTTT
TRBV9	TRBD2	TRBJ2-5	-	CASSVGLAGKETQYF	TGTGCCAGCAGCGTAGGGTTAGCGGGGAAGGAGACCCAGTACTTC
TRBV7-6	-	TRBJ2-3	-	CASSLGPERADTQYF	TGTGCCAGCAGCTTAGGTCCGGAGAGAGCAGATACGCAGTATTTT
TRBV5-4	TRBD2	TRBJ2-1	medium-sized	CASSPSGRDTYNEQFF	TGTGCCAGCAGCCCAAGCGGGAGGGATACCTACAATGAGCAGTTCTTC
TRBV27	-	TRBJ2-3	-	CASNSWERTATDTQYF	TGTGCCAGCAACTCCTGGGAAAGGACAGCCACAGATACGCAGTATTTT
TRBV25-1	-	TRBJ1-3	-	CASTPGTGQLDTIYF	TGTGCCAGCACACCGGGCACAGGCCAGTTGGACACCATATATTTT
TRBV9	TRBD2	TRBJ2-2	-	CASRGSGGNTGELFF	TGTGCCAGCAGGGGGAGCGGGGGGAACACCGGGGAGCTGTTTTTT
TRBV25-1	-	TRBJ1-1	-	CASRERNTEAFF	TGTGCCAGCAGGGAGAGGAACACTGAAGCTTTCTTT
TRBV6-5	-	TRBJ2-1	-	CASSYLAVSSYNEQFF	TGTGCCAGCAGTTACTTAGCGGTCAGCTCCTACAATGAGCAGTTCTTC
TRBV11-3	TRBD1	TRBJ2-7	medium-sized	CASSPGQGDEQYF	TGTGCCAGCAGCCCGGGACAGGGGGACGAGCAGTACTTC
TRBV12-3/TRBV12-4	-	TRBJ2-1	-	CASSFGGEQFF	TGTGCCAGCAGTTTCGGTGGTGAGCAGTTCTTC
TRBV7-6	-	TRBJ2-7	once	CASSTSTGTSYEQYF	TGTGCCAGCAGCACAAGCACCGGGACTTCCTACGAGCAGTACTTC
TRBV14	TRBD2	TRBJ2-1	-	CASSRGLATYNEQFF	TGTGCCAGCAGCCGCGGACTAGCGACTTACAATGAGCAGTTCTTC
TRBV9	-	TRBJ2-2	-	CASSGLLTGELFF	TGTGCCAGCTCGGGACTCCTCACCGGGGAGCTGTTTTTT
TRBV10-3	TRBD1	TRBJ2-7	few	CAISGSGGYYEQYF	TGTGCCATCAGTGGTTCAGGGGGATACTACGAGCAGTACTTC
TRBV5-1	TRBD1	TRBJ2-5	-	CASSLTGGLETQYF	TGCGCCAGCAGCTTGACAGGGGGCCTAGAGACCCAGTACTTC
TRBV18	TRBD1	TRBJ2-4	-	CASSLARDRGLMYAKNIQYF	TGTGCCAGCTCACTAGCCCGGGACAGGGGGCTAATGTATGCCAAAAACATTCAGTACTTC
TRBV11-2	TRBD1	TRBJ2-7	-	CASRSGTVDMYF	TGTGCCAGCCGCTCCGGGACAGTCGACATGTACTTC
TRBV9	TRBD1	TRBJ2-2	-	CASSVAMRQGDTGELFF	TGTGCCAGCAGCGTAGCTATGAGACAGGGGGACACCGGGGAGCTGTTTTTT
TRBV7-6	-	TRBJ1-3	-	CASSLALDRPGNTIYF	TGTGCCAGCAGCTTAGCGCTCGACAGACCTGGAAACACCATATATTTT
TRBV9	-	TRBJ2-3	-	CASTEEGGESTDTQYF	TGTGCCAGTACCGAAGAGGGCGGGGAAAGCACAGATACGCAGTATTTT
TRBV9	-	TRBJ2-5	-	CASSVSGAIQETQYF	TGTGCCAGCAGCGTCTCGGGAGCCATCCAAGAGACCCAGTACTTC
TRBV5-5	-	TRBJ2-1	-	CASSLGDSSYNEQFF	TGTGCCAGCAGCTTGGGGGACTCTTCCTACAATGAGCAGTTCTTC
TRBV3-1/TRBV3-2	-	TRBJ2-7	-	CASSQDWSGPEQYF	TGTGCCAGCAGCCAAGATTGGAGCGGGCCCGAGCAGTACTTC
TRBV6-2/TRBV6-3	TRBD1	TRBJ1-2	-	CASSYSGTGTELPGYTF	TGTGCCAGCAGTTACTCCGGGACAGGGACTGAGCTCCCTGGCTACACCTTC
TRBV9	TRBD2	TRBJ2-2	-	CASSVEGGRRTGELFF	TGTGCCAGCAGCGTAGAGGGCGGGAGACGTACCGGGGAGCTGTTTTTT
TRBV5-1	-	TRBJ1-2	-	CASSLEEVSDYGYTF	TGCGCCAGCAGCTTGGAGGAGGTTTCGGACTATGGCTACACCTTC
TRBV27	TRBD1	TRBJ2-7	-	CASSGRGGASYEQYF	TGTGCCAGCAGTGGGAGAGGGGGCGCCTCCTACGAGCAGTACTTC
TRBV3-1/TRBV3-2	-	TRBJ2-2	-	CASSHPPGFGAGELFF	TGTGCCAGCAGCCATCCTCCCGGGTTCGGGGCCGGGGAGCTGTTTTTT
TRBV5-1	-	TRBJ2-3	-	CASSLEPSGTDTQYF	TGCGCCAGCAGCTTGGAGCCTAGCGGCACAGATACGCAGTATTTT
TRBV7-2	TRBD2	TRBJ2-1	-	CASSLGLSSYNEQFF	TGTGCCAGCAGCTTGGGACTATCCTCCTACAATGAGCAGTTCTTC
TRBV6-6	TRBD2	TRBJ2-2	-	CASRRSGGGNAGELFF	TGTGCCAGCAGAAGGAGCGGGGGGGGCAATGCCGGGGAGCTGTTTTTT
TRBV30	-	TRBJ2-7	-	CAWSVSSGYEQYF	TGTGCCTGGAGTGTGTCCTCGGGCTACGAGCAGTACTTC
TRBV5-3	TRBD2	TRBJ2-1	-	CARSLNRGELAGVKEQFF	TGTGCCAGAAGCTTGAATCGGGGGGAACTAGCGGGAGTAAAGGAGCAGTTCTTC
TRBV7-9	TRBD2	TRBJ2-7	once	CASSSPTGGGSVYEQYF	TGTGCCAGCAGCTCCCCAACTGGCGGGGGGTCCGTCTACGAGCAGTACTTC
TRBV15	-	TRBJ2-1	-	CATSRDPGVFNEQFF	TGTGCCACCAGCAGAGACCCCGGGGTGTTTAATGAGCAGTTCTTC
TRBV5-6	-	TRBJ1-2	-	CASSLGFEGVYGYTF	TGTGCCAGCAGCTTGGGGTTCGAGGGTGTTTATGGCTACACCTTC
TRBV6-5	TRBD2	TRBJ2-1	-	CASSTSGRGNEQFF	TGTGCCAGCTCGACTAGCGGGAGGGGTAATGAGCAGTTCTTC
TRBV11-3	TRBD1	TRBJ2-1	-	CASSKGAGGNDEQFF	TGTGCCAGCAGCAAGGGGGCAGGGGGCAACGATGAGCAGTTCTTC
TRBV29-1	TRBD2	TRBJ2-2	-	CSGGRGDTGELFF	TGCAGCGGAGGGCGGGGGGACACCGGGGAGCTGTTTTTT
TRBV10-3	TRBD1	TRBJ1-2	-	CAISESGQGAGGYTF	TGTGCCATCAGTGAGTCGGGACAGGGGGCCGGGGGCTACACCTTC
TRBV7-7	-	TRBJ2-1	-	CASSLATGTYNEQFF	TGTGCTAGCAGCTTAGCGACGGGGACATACAATGAGCAGTTCTTC
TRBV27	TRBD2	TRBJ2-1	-	CASSLLGGSSYNEQFF	TGTGCCAGCAGTTTGCTCGGCGGGAGCTCCTACAATGAGCAGTTCTTC
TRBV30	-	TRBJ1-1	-	CAWSVGGQSSEAFF	TGTGCCTGGAGTGTAGGAGGACAGAGTTCTGAAGCTTTCTTT
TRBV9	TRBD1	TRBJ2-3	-	CASSVEGGADTQYF	TGTGCCAGCAGCGTAGAAGGGGGCGCAGATACGCAGTATTTT